This TCR beta chain is from a study of T cells in Graves' hyperthyroidism and ophthalmopathy. Study-level information: Any treatment followed the collection of peripheral blood at initial diagnosis. General study results and limits: Ophthalmopathy prediction by the model preceded onset by a median roughly 6 months.

TCR beta CDR3 regions were amplified from RNA transcripts. HTBI primers drove first-round RT-PCR of the TCR CDR3. TCRdb itself ran the multiplex PCR reads through MiXCR, one entry per CDR3 protein. The sample includes around 690,000 distinct CDR3 sequences, less than 25% of them seen just once. The table lists this clonotype with a few counts. Its antigen is still unknown. With a much larger clone just one base away, this may be a read error. The V and J ends lost 6 bases and 6 bases, in that order; junction bases with no gene match: 3. Germline CDR1 and CDR2: LGHDT and YNNKEL (reference sequence). The CDR3 runs to 13 residues.

V and J are TRBV3-1 and TRBJ2-2, with 8 bases lining up with TRBD1. The sample comprised blood. The source is a man aged 25-45 years with Graves' ophthalmopathy. This chain's CDR3 is CASSHRGAGELFF. The CDR3 DNA is TGTGCCAGCAGTCACAGGGGGGCCGGGGAGCTGTTTTTT. Combining the CDR3 with reference TRBV3-1 and TRBJ2-2 gives the whole variable domain DTAVSQTPKYLVTQMGNDKSIKCEQNLGHDTMYWYKQDSKKFLKIMFSYNNKELIINETVPNRFSPKSPDKAHLNLHINSLELGDSAVYFCASSHRGAGELFFGEGSRLTVL.